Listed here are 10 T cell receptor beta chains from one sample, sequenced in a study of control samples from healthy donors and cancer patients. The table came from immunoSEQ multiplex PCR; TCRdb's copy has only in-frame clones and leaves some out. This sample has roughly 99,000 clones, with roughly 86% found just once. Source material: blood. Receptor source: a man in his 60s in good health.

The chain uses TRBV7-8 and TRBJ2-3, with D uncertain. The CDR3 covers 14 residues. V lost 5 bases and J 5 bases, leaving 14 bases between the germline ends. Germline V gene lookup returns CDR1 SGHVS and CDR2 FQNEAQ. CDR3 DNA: TGTGCCAGCAGCCCCCTGGCGCGTGGAGATACGCAGTATTTT. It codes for CASSPLARGDTQYF.

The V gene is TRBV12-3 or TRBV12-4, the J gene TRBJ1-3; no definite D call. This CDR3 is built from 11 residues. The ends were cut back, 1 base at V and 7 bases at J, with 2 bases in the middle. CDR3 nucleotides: TGTGCCAGCAGTTTAGTCAACACCATATATTTT. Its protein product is CASSLVNTIYF.

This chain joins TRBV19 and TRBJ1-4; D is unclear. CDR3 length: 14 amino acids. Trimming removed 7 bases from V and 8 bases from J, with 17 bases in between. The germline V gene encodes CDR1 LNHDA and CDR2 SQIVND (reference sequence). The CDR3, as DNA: TGTGCCAGTACCCCATCCCGGAACGGAGAAAAACTGTTTTTT. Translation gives CASTPSRNGEKLFF.

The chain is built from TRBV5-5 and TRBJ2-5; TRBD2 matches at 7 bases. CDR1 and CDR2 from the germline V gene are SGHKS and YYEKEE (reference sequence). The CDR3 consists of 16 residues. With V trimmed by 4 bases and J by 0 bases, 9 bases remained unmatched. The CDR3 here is CASSLQTSPYQETQYF. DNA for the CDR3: TGTGCCAGCAGCCTCCAGACTAGCCCGTACCAAGAGACCCAGTACTTC.

The CDR3 nucleotides read TGTGCCAGCAGTTCTCCCGGGACAGGGGTTGGTGAAAAACTGTTTTTT. As protein: CASSSPGTGVGEKLFF. The chain uses TRBV25-1 and TRBJ1-4; TRBD1 aligns across 10 bases. J lost 7 bases, V lost 5 bases, and 10 bases had no gene match. Germline assignment: CDR1 MGHDK and CDR2 SYGVNS. The CDR3 loop spans 16 amino acids.

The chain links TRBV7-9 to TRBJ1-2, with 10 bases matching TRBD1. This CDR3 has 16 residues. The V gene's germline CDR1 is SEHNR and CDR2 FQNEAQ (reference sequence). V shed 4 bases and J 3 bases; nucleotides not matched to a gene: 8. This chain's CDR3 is CASSSARQGAYYGYTF. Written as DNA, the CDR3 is TGTGCCAGCAGCTCCGCGCGACAGGGGGCGTACTATGGCTACACCTTC. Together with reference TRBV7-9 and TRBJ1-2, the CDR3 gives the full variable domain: DTGVSQNPRHKITKRGQNVTFRCDPISEHNRLYWYRQTLGQGPEFLTYFQNEAQLEKSRLLSDRFSAERPKGSFSTLEIQRTEQGDSAMYLCASSSARQGAYYGYTFGSGTRLTVV.

CDR3 nucleotides: TGTGCCACGGGAGACGGGGAGACCCAGTACTTC. Amino acid sequence: CATGDGETQYF. The V gene is TRBV24-1, the J gene TRBJ2-5; tentative D call: TRBD2 (5 bases). CDR1 is KGHDR and CDR2 is SFDVKD in the germline V gene. V lost 10 bases, J lost 5 bases, and 10 bases lay in between. This CDR3 has 11 amino acids.

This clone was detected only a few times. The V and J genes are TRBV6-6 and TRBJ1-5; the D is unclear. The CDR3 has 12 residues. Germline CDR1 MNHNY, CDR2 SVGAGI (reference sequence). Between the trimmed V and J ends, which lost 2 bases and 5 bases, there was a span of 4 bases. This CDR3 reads CASSYGDQPQHF. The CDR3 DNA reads TGTGCCAGCAGTTACGGGGATCAGCCCCAGCATTTT.

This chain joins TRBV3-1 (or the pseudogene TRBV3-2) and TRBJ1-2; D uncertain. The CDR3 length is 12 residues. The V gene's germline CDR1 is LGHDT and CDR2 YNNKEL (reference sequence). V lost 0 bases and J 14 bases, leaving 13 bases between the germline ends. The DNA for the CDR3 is TGTGCCAGCAGCCAAGATAGGACGGATAAAACCTTC. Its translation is CASSQDRTDKTF.

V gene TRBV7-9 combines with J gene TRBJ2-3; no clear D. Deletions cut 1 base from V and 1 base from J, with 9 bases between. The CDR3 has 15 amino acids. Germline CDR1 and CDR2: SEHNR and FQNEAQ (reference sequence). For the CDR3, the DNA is TGTGCCAGCAGCTTAGACAGCAAACGCACAGATACGCAGTATTTT. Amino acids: CASSLDSKRTDTQYF.